The entry below describes one TCR beta chain. These data originate in a study of blood T cell repertoires in COVID-19. Measured with immunoSEQ multiplex PCR; TCRdb has only the in-frame clones, and not every one. Of about 150,000 clones listed, more than 75% are singletons. The source of this sequence is a man between 65 and 85 years old with acute or convalescent COVID-19. The specimen was peripheral blood.

CDR3 sequence (DNA): TGTGCCAGCAGGCCGATATCACTATTCTGGACTAGCGGGAGTTCCGATACGCAGTATTTT. Residues: CASRPISLFWTSGSSDTQYF. This chain joins TRBV28 and TRBJ2-3; TRBD2 matches at 13 bases. Germline CDR1 MDHEN, CDR2 SYDVKM. The CDR3 loop spans 20 amino acids. V trimming: 6 bases; J trimming: 6 bases; junction bases outside the gene matches: 21.